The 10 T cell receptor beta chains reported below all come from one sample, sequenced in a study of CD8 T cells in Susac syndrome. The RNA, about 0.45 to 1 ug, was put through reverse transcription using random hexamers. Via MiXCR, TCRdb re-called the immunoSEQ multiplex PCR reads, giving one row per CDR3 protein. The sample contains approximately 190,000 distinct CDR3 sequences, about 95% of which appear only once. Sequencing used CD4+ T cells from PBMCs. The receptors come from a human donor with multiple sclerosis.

CDR3 nucleotides: TGTGCCAGCTCACTACAGGGGGATTACAATGAGCAGTTCTTC. This sequence encodes CASSLQGDYNEQFF. The gene calls are TRBV18 and TRBJ2-1, with 8 bases that match TRBD1. Trimming cost V 4 bases and J 4 bases; bases outside gene matches: 3. Per the germline V gene, CDR1 is KGHSH and CDR2 is LQKENI. CDR3 size: 14 residues.

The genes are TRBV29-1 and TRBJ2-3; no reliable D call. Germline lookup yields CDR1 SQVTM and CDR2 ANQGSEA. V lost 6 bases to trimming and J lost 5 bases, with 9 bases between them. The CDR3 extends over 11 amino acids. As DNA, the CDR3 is TGCAGCGTCAACCCTTTAGATACGCAGTATTTT. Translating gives CSVNPLDTQYF.

CDR3 sequence: CASKSRGNGEAFF. DNA of the CDR3: TGCGCCAGCAAATCTCGGGGAAACGGTGAAGCTTTCTTT. The chain joins TRBV5-1 to TRBJ1-1; D not resolved. This CDR3 contains 13 residues. The germline V and J ends were trimmed by 6 bases and 7 bases, with 16 bases remaining between them. Germline V gene lookup returns CDR1 SGHRS and CDR2 YFSETQ.

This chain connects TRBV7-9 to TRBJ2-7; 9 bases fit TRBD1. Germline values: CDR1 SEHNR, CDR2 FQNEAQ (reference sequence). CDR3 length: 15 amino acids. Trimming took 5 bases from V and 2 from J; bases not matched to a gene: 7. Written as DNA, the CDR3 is TGTGCCAGCAGCGCGGCCGGGACAGGGACCTACGAGCAGTACTTC. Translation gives CASSAAGTGTYEQYF.

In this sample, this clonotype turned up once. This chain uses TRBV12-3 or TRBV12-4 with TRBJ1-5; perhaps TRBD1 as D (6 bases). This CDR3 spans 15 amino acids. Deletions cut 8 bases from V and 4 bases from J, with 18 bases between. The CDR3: CASGLQGGKNQPQHF. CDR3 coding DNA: TGTGCCAGCGGCTTACAGGGAGGGAAGAATCAGCCCCAGCATTTT.

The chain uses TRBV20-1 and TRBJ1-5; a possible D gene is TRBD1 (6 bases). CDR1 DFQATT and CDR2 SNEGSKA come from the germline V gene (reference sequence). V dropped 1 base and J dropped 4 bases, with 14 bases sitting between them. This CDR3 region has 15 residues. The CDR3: CSARVRGGRNQPQHF. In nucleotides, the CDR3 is TGCAGTGCTAGAGTCAGGGGAGGACGGAATCAGCCCCAGCATTTT.

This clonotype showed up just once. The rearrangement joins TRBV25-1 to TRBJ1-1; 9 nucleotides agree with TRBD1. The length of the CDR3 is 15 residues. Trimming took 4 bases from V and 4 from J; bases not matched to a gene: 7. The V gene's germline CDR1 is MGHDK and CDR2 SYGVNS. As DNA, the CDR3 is TGTGCCAGCAGTGCCTCGGGACAGGGAAGCACTGAAGCTTTCTTT. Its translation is CASSASGQGSTEAFF.

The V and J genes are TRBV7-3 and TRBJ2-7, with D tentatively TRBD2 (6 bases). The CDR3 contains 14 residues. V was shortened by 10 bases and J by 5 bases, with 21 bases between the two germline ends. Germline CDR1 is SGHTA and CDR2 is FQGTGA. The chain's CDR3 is CAIHRDLEMNEQYF. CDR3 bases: TGTGCCATCCACCGGGACTTAGAAATGAACGAGCAGTACTTC.

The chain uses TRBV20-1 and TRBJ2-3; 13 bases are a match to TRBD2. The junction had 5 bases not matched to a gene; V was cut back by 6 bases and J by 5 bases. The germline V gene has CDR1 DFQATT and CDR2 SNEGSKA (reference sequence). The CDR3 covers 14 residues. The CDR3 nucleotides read TGCAGTGCCAGGACTAGCGGGAGTATAGATACGCAGTATTTT. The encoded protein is CSARTSGSIDTQYF.

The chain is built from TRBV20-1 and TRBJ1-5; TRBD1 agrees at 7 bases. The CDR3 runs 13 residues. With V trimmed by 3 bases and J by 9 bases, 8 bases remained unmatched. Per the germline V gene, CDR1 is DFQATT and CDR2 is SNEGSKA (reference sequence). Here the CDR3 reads CSASRQGLGPQHF. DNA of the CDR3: TGCAGTGCTAGCAGACAGGGCCTAGGGCCCCAGCATTTT.